Below are 2 T cell receptor beta chains sequenced from a single sample in a study of shared clonotypes between healthy human individuals. Some clones are missing from TCRdb's copy, which holds only in-frame ones; the method was immunoSEQ multiplex PCR. The data hold around 240,000 clones, with approximately 65% observed a single time. Sample: memory CD4+ T cells sorted from blood. Regarding subset: CD45RA-negative fraction. These receptors all stem from a man aged 25-45 years in good health.

This sequence joins TRBV5-6 and TRBJ2-7, with 7 bases aligning to TRBD2. V trimming: 5 bases; J trimming: 6 bases; junction bases outside the gene matches: 11. The germline CDR1 and CDR2 sequences are SGHDT and YYEEEE. This CDR3 spans 14 amino acids. CDR3 nucleotide sequence: TGTGCCAGCAGTCCGGGACTATCAACGTCCGAGCAGTACTTC. Protein sequence: CASSPGLSTSEQYF.

This sequence joins TRBV28 and TRBJ1-2; D unclear. CDR1 and CDR2 (germline): MDHEN, SYDVKM. The CDR3 runs to 11 residues. The CDR3 DNA reads TGTGTCACGACCCGTAACTATGGCTACACCTTC. This encodes CVTTRNYGYTF.